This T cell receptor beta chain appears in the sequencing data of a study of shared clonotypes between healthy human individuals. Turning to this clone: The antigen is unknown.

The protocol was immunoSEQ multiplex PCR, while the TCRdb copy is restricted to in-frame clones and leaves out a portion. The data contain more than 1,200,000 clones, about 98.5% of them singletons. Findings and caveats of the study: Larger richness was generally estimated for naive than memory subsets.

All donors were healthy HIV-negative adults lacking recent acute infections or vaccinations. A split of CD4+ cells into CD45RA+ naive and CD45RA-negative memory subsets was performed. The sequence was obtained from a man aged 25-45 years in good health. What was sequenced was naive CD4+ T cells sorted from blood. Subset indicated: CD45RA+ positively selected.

The CDR3 spells CASSAPGTDENIQYF. CDR3 nucleotides: TGTGCCAGCAGCGCTCCCGGGACAGACGAAAACATTCAGTACTTC. V gene TRBV13 combines with J gene TRBJ2-4; TRBD1 matches at 7 bases. The CDR3 extends over 15 amino acids. Germline loops: CDR1 PRHDT, CDR2 FYEKMQ (reference sequence). The trim removed 5 bases at V and 5 bases at J, leaving 9 bases unmatched.